This T cell receptor beta chain was profiled in a study of OX40 agonist ivuxolimab in advanced cancers. Study results and caveats: With doses of 0.1 to 3.0 mg/kg, CD4+ and CD8+ blood T cells had undergone clonal expansion by week 6.

Autoimmune disease history or systemic immunosuppression barred patients. CDR1 ENHRY and CDR2 SYGVKD come from the germline V gene. The CDR3 runs to 13 residues. V was cut by 4 bases and J by 6 bases, with 9 bases left in between. Details on this clone: Its antigen is as yet unknown.

Sequencing was performed with immunoSEQ multiplex PCR; in TCRdb, only in-frame clones are kept and a portion is missing. The table includes some 60,000 clones, about 89% detected once. The sample here was CD4+ or CD8+ T cells sorted from blood, taken in a trial of the OX40 agonist ivuxolimab. This chain uses TRBV10-3 with TRBJ2-2; D might be TRBD1 (5 bases). The clonotype originates from an adult with an advanced solid tumor such as melanoma, head and neck, liver or kidney cancer. The CDR3 sequence: CAISGTSPGELFF. The DNA for the CDR3 is TGTGCCATCAGTGGGACATCCCCCGGGGAGCTGTTTTTT.